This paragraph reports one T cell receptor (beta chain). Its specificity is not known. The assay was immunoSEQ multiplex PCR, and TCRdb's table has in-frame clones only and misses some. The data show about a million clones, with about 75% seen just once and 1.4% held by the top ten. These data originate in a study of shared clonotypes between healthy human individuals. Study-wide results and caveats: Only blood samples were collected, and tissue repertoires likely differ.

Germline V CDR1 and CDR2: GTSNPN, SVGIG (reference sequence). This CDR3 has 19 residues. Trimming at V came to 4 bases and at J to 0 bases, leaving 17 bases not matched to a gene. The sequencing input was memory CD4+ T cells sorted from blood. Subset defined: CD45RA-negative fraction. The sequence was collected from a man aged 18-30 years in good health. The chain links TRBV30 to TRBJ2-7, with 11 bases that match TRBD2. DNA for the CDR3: TGTGCCTGGACTAGCGGGAGGACCTTTCCACGCACTAACTCCTACGAGCAGTACTTC. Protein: CAWTSGRTFPRTNSYEQYF.